Below, 9 T cell receptor beta chains from the same sample are listed, as sequenced in a study of a mutant IDH1 vaccine in newly diagnosed glioma. Time point indicated: week 35, safety follow-up. With topical imiquimod, each dose of the vaccine consisted of 300 ug of mutant IDH1 20-mer peptide. Produced via immunoSEQ multiplex PCR; TCRdb's table is partial and in-frame only. This table holds around 32,000 clones, 79% found once. These receptors' targets are unknown. The sample consisted of PBMCs, taken from a glioma patient whose treatment included an IDH1 peptide vaccine. The receptor source for this set is a woman in her thirties with glioma. Some clones in this sample may be carry-over from other donors' samples.

Here the CDR3 reads CASSSVVNTEAFF. The CDR3 DNA reads TGTGCCAGCAGTTCGGTAGTGAACACTGAAGCTTTCTTT. The V gene is TRBV6-1, the J gene TRBJ1-1; D gene unclear. The CDR3 has 13 amino acids. Germline assignment: CDR1 MNHNS and CDR2 SASEGT. V dropped 5 bases and J dropped 0 bases, with 7 bases sitting between them.

CDR3 coding DNA: TGTGCCAGCAGCTACACCGGGAGTGGAGGTGAAAAACTGTTTTTT. Residues: CASSYTGSGGEKLFF. The V and J genes are TRBV11-2 and TRBJ1-4; D gene unclear. In germline, CDR1 is SGHAT, CDR2 FQNNGV. V was trimmed by 4 bases and J by 7 bases, leaving 16 bases between them. This CDR3 contains 15 residues.

The chain uses TRBV2 and TRBJ1-5, with 7 bases matching TRBD1. Germline trimming cut 4 bases from V and 6 bases from J; bases unmatched to any gene: 9. CDR3 length: 15 residues. CDR1 and CDR2 (germline): SNHLY, FYNNEI. CDR3 bases: TGTGCCAGCAGTGTTGTACAGGGGCCTAGTCAGCCCCAGCATTTT. The encoded protein is CASSVVQGPSQPQHF.

V and J are TRBV9 and TRBJ2-1, with 7 positions matching TRBD2. Germline-derived CDR1 and CDR2 are SGDLS and YYNGEE. Losses at the gene ends were 0 bases for V and 2 bases for J; bases not matched to a gene: 5. This CDR3 has 16 residues. The CDR3 sequence: CASSVGGGVPYNEQFF. CDR3 DNA: TGTGCCAGCAGCGTAGGGGGGGGAGTCCCCTACAATGAGCAGTTCTTC.

This clone was seen a single time. The rearrangement joins TRBV30 to TRBJ2-2; D remains unclear. The germline gives CDR1 GTSNPN, CDR2 SVGIG (reference sequence). V dropped 3 bases and J dropped 11 bases, with 10 bases sitting between them. CDR3 length: 11 amino acids. CDR3 region: CAWSRARELFF. The DNA for the CDR3 is TGTGCCTGGAGCCGGGCCCGAGAGCTGTTTTTT. The full variable domain, completed using reference TRBV30 and TRBJ2-2, is SQTIHQWPATLVQPVGSPLSLECTVEGTSNPNLYWYRQAAGRGLQLLFYSVGIGQISSEVPQNLSASRPQDRQFILSSKKLLLSDSGFYLCAWSRARELFFGEGSRLTVL.

The genes are TRBV6-6 and TRBJ2-1; 8 nucleotides agree with TRBD1. The CDR3 contains 15 residues. After removal of 5 bases from V and 8 bases from J, the junction contained 11 bases not matched to a gene. Looked up from germline, CDR1 is MNHNY and CDR2 is SVGAGI (reference sequence). The CDR3 region is CASSPEWDRSDEQFF. The CDR3, as DNA: TGTGCCAGCAGTCCCGAATGGGACAGGAGTGATGAGCAGTTCTTC.

The CDR3 coding sequence is TGTGCCAGCAGCGGGAACCTAGCGGGAGTTGGAGAGACCCAGTACTTC. It encodes CASSGNLAGVGETQYF. V and J are TRBV9 and TRBJ2-5, with 10 bases that match TRBD2. V was pared by 3 bases and J by 4 bases, with 9 bases of the junction left unmatched. CDR1 SGDLS and CDR2 YYNGEE come from the germline V gene. There are 16 residues in the CDR3.

Only a few counts were recorded for this clone. The chain uses TRBV7-9 and TRBJ1-1; TRBD1 matches 7 bases. The germline gives CDR1 SEHNR, CDR2 FQNEAQ (reference sequence). V shed 4 bases, J shed 5 bases, and the junction held 7 bases outside the gene matches. The CDR3 consists of 14 residues. CDR3 DNA sequence: TGTGCCAGCAGCTCTTACAGGGGAAGGACTGAAGCTTTCTTT. Translating it yields CASSSYRGRTEAFF.

The chain carries TRBV5-1 and TRBJ1-1, with D possibly being TRBD1 (5 bases). The CDR3 spans 15 residues. Trimming stripped 0 bases from V and 5 bases from J, with 14 bases between. CDR1 is SGHRS, CDR2 YFSETQ, per germline. CDR3: CASSLARGGDTEAFF. The CDR3 bases are TGCGCCAGCAGCTTGGCCCGGGGGGGGGATACTGAAGCTTTCTTT.